A selection of T cell receptor beta chains follows, all from one sample in a study of cytomegalovirus exposure and HLA in healthy donors. Data came from immunoSEQ multiplex PCR; TCRdb stores just in-frame clones and leaves some out. The sample has 140,000 to 150,000 clones, about 10% seen once. Specimen: PBMCs. The receptor set was obtained from a man between 50 and 59 years old in good health and CMV-seronegative. CDR3s include the opening cysteine and the closing phenylalanine or tryptophan. Each record gives: D gene, J gene, V gene, clone size, CDR3 protein, CDR3 DNA. A D gene is named only where the DNA matches it firmly. A row's size may be missing; if present it is once, few, many or a size class.

d_call: TRBD1; j_call: TRBJ1-5; v_call: TRBV6-4; clone_size: few; cdr3_aa: CAIHRGYSNQPQHF; cdr3_nt: TGTGCCATCCACAGGGGGTATAGCAATCAGCCCCAGCATTTT
d_call: TRBD2; j_call: TRBJ2-1; v_call: TRBV5-1; clone_size: NA; cdr3_aa: CASSPRLTSGREGYNEQFF; cdr3_nt: TGCGCCAGCAGCCCTCGCCTGACTAGCGGGAGGGAGGGCTACAATGAGCAGTTCTTC
d_call: NA; j_call: TRBJ1-4; v_call: TRBV7-2; clone_size: NA; cdr3_aa: CASSLVVEEGGKLFF; cdr3_nt: TGTGCCAGCAGCTTAGTAGTGGAGGAAGGGGGAAAACTGTTTTTT
d_call: NA; j_call: TRBJ2-2; v_call: TRBV19; clone_size: few; cdr3_aa: CASRRVFPGQNTGELFF; cdr3_nt: TGTGCCAGTAGAAGAGTTTTCCCGGGACAAAACACCGGGGAGCTGTTTTTT
d_call: NA; j_call: TRBJ2-7; v_call: TRBV27; clone_size: few; cdr3_aa: CASSYQGGLLHSYEQYF; cdr3_nt: TGTGCCAGCAGTTATCAGGGGGGACTCCTACACTCCTACGAGCAGTACTTC
d_call: TRBD2; j_call: TRBJ2-7; v_call: TRBV5-4; clone_size: NA; cdr3_aa: CASSLGTSGGLIDEQYF; cdr3_nt: TGTGCCAGCAGCTTAGGGACTAGCGGGGGACTTATCGACGAGCAGTACTTC
d_call: TRBD1; j_call: TRBJ1-5; v_call: TRBV10-3; clone_size: NA; cdr3_aa: CAIRPGQGNDGNQPQHF; cdr3_nt: TGTGCCATCAGACCGGGACAGGGAAATGACGGCAATCAGCCCCAGCATTTT
d_call: TRBD1; j_call: TRBJ1-2; v_call: TRBV19; clone_size: few; cdr3_aa: CASSPGTGGRYGYTF; cdr3_nt: TGTGCCAGTAGTCCGGGGACAGGGGGCCGCTATGGCTACACCTTC
d_call: TRBD1; j_call: TRBJ2-1; v_call: TRBV7-9; clone_size: NA; cdr3_aa: CASSLGTGDDEQFF; cdr3_nt: TGTGCCAGCAGCTTAGGGACAGGGGATGATGAGCAGTTCTTC
d_call: NA; j_call: TRBJ1-2; v_call: TRBV5-1; clone_size: few; cdr3_aa: CASSMPGENYGYTF; cdr3_nt: TGCGCCAGCAGCATGCCCGGGGAGAACTATGGCTACACCTTC
d_call: NA; j_call: TRBJ2-7; v_call: TRBV10-3; clone_size: NA; cdr3_aa: CAISDGGEQYF; cdr3_nt: TGTGCCATCAGTGATGGAGGGGAGCAGTACTTC
d_call: NA; j_call: TRBJ1-3; v_call: TRBV4-1; clone_size: few; cdr3_aa: CASSKGRDSGNTIYF; cdr3_nt: TGCGCCAGCAGCAAGGGCCGGGACTCTGGAAACACCATATATTTT
d_call: NA; j_call: TRBJ2-5; v_call: TRBV11-2; clone_size: NA; cdr3_aa: CASGGSGRETQYF; cdr3_nt: TGTGCCAGCGGGGGGAGCGGAAGAGAGACCCAGTACTTC
d_call: NA; j_call: TRBJ2-7; v_call: TRBV9; clone_size: few; cdr3_aa: CASSVGGGTYEQYF; cdr3_nt: TGTGCCAGCAGCGTGGGTGGGGGCACCTACGAGCAGTACTTC
d_call: NA; j_call: TRBJ1-1; v_call: TRBV6-5; clone_size: NA; cdr3_aa: CASSRAGDTEAFF; cdr3_nt: TGTGCCAGCAGTAGGGCAGGGGACACTGAAGCTTTCTTT
d_call: TRBD1; j_call: TRBJ2-7; v_call: TRBV28; clone_size: NA; cdr3_aa: CASSLPTGGPHEQYF; cdr3_nt: TGTGCCAGCAGCCTCCCTACAGGGGGGCCCCACGAGCAGTACTTC
d_call: NA; j_call: TRBJ2-1; v_call: TRBV6-1; clone_size: NA; cdr3_aa: CASGQDSSYNEQFF; cdr3_nt: TGTGCCAGTGGGCAGGACAGCTCCTACAATGAGCAGTTCTTC
d_call: NA; j_call: TRBJ1-1; v_call: TRBV9; clone_size: NA; cdr3_aa: CASSPNPRGTLNTEAFF; cdr3_nt: TGTGCCAGCAGCCCAAATCCCCGGGGGACGTTGAACACTGAAGCTTTCTTT
d_call: TRBD1; j_call: TRBJ2-5; v_call: TRBV18; clone_size: NA; cdr3_aa: CASSQTAIRGRQETQYF; cdr3_nt: TGTGCCAGCTCACAAACCGCTATCAGGGGGCGACAAGAGACCCAGTACTTC
d_call: NA; j_call: TRBJ2-1; v_call: TRBV25-1; clone_size: NA; cdr3_aa: CASSEMGRETYNEQFF; cdr3_nt: TGTGCCAGCAGTGAAATGGGCAGGGAAACCTACAATGAGCAGTTCTTC
d_call: TRBD1; j_call: TRBJ2-7; v_call: TRBV11-2; clone_size: few; cdr3_aa: CASSLVGGQGAYEQYF; cdr3_nt: TGTGCCAGCAGCTTAGTAGGGGGACAGGGCGCCTACGAGCAGTACTTC
d_call: NA; j_call: TRBJ1-4; v_call: TRBV30; clone_size: NA; cdr3_aa: CAWSVNSIKKLFF; cdr3_nt: TGTGCCTGGAGTGTAAATAGCATTAAAAAACTGTTTTTT
d_call: TRBD1; j_call: TRBJ1-2; v_call: TRBV7-9; clone_size: few; cdr3_aa: CASSLDRGLYGYTF; cdr3_nt: TGTGCCAGCAGCTTAGACAGGGGGCTCTATGGCTACACCTTC
d_call: NA; j_call: TRBJ1-5; v_call: TRBV29-1; clone_size: few; cdr3_aa: CSVQEGGIGNQPQHF; cdr3_nt: TGCAGCGTTCAAGAGGGCGGGATAGGAAATCAGCCCCAGCATTTT
d_call: TRBD2; j_call: TRBJ2-3; v_call: TRBV5-1; clone_size: NA; cdr3_aa: CASSLFSSGTLRTDTQYF; cdr3_nt: TGCGCCAGCAGCTTGTTTTCTAGCGGGACTCTCCGAACAGATACGCAGTATTTT
d_call: NA; j_call: TRBJ1-5; v_call: TRBV28; clone_size: few; cdr3_aa: CASSLPQRAGYQPQHF; cdr3_nt: TGTGCCAGCAGTTTACCGCAACGGGCGGGTTACCAGCCCCAGCATTTT
d_call: NA; j_call: TRBJ1-3; v_call: TRBV9; clone_size: few; cdr3_aa: CASSVETGGNTIYF; cdr3_nt: TGTGCCAGCAGCGTAGAAACGGGTGGAAACACCATATATTTT
d_call: TRBD1; j_call: TRBJ1-1; v_call: TRBV10-3; clone_size: few; cdr3_aa: CAISESGDRRGRNTEAFF; cdr3_nt: TGTGCCATCAGTGAGTCCGGTGATCGCAGGGGGCGGAACACTGAAGCTTTCTTT
d_call: TRBD1; j_call: TRBJ2-1; v_call: TRBV7-8; clone_size: few; cdr3_aa: CASGDRVSYNEQFF; cdr3_nt: TGTGCCAGCGGAGACAGGGTCTCCTACAATGAGCAGTTCTTC
d_call: NA; j_call: TRBJ1-2; v_call: TRBV7-9; clone_size: few; cdr3_aa: CASSLTAGSANYGYTF; cdr3_nt: TGTGCCAGCAGCTTGACAGCTGGCTCGGCAAACTATGGCTACACCTTC
d_call: NA; j_call: TRBJ2-1; v_call: TRBV5-1; clone_size: few; cdr3_aa: CASSLLPGVYNEQFF; cdr3_nt: TGCGCCAGCAGCTTGTTACCAGGGGTCTACAATGAGCAGTTCTTC
d_call: NA; j_call: TRBJ2-5; v_call: TRBV29-1; clone_size: few; cdr3_aa: CSVDTVRETQYF; cdr3_nt: TGCAGCGTTGATACGGTTCGGGAGACCCAGTACTTC
d_call: NA; j_call: TRBJ1-1; v_call: TRBV6-5; clone_size: NA; cdr3_aa: CASSYSNRRNTEAFF; cdr3_nt: TGTGCCAGCAGTTACTCGAACAGGAGGAACACTGAAGCTTTCTTT
d_call: NA; j_call: TRBJ1-6; v_call: TRBV6-5; clone_size: few; cdr3_aa: CASSYSSRASSPLHF; cdr3_nt: TGTGCCAGCAGTTACTCGAGCAGGGCCTCGTCACCCCTCCACTTT
d_call: TRBD1; j_call: TRBJ1-2; v_call: TRBV9; clone_size: few; cdr3_aa: CASSPRDRGPTSMARTF; cdr3_nt: TGTGCCAGCAGCCCGAGGGACAGGGGGCCCACCTCTATGGCTAGGACCTTC
d_call: TRBD1; j_call: TRBJ2-7; v_call: TRBV5-6; clone_size: NA; cdr3_aa: CASSFLGQSSYEQYF; cdr3_nt: TGTGCCAGCAGCTTCCTGGGACAGTCCTCCTACGAGCAGTACTTC
d_call: NA; j_call: TRBJ2-2; v_call: TRBV19; clone_size: few; cdr3_aa: CASSILSGELFF; cdr3_nt: TGTGCCAGTAGTATCCTGTCCGGGGAGCTGTTTTTT